This TCR beta chain was profiled in a study of identical twins. In its sample, this clonotype was seen a few times. Each CDR3 protein is one row after TCRdb ran MiXCR on the 5' RACE reads. The sample lists about 790,000 distinct CDR3 sequences, roughly 18% seen once, with roughly 14% in the top ten. In germline, CDR1 is DFQATT, CDR2 SNEGSKA (reference sequence). V shed 5 bases, J shed 3 bases, and the junction held 7 bases outside the gene matches. CDR3 length: 13 amino acids. Separately, the same data were catalogued under a study of T cells expressing NK-cell markers.

The TCR was taken from a woman between 18 and 29 years old in good health. Sequencing input: PBMCs. V is TRBV20-1 and J is TRBJ2-7; 7 bases match TRBD2. The CDR3 loop is CSAVGLEDYEQYF. Written as DNA, the CDR3 is TGCAGTGCTGTTGGACTAGAGGACTACGAGCAGTACTTC.